Listed here are 32 T cell receptor beta chains from one sample, sequenced in a study of OX40 agonist ivuxolimab in advanced cancers. Measured with immunoSEQ multiplex PCR; TCRdb has only the in-frame clones, and not every one. The table has approximately 43,000 clones, around nine tenths seen once; the top ten hold around 33%. Sequencing used CD4+ or CD8+ T cells sorted from blood, obtained in a trial of the OX40 agonist ivuxolimab. The receptors here all came from an adult with an advanced solid tumor such as melanoma, head and neck, liver or kidney cancer.

The genes are TRBV5-4 and TRBJ2-7; D call uncertain. The CDR3 spans 14 residues. V was shortened by 0 bases and J by 6 bases, with 13 bases between the two germline ends. Germline V gene data show CDR1 as SGHNT and CDR2 as YYREEE (reference sequence). The CDR3 coding sequence is TGTGCCAGCAGCTTGGCCGATGGCGTGGGCGAGCAGTACTTC. This sequence encodes CASSLADGVGEQYF.

The chain is built from TRBV5-6 and TRBJ2-1; possibly TRBD1 for D (6 bases). V was pared by 0 bases and J by 4 bases, with 11 bases between. This CDR3 has 15 amino acids. CDR1 and CDR2 (germline): SGHDT, YYEEEE. CDR3 in amino acids: CASSLGGQSYNEQFF. CDR3 nucleotides: TGTGCCAGCAGCTTGGGAGGACAGAGTTACAATGAGCAGTTCTTC.

V is TRBV5-4 and J is TRBJ2-5, with TRBD2 as a possible D gene (6 bases). The CDR3 covers 15 residues. V was pared by 4 bases and J by 1 base, with 14 bases between. From germline, CDR1 is SGHNT and CDR2 YYREEE (reference sequence). CDR3 loop: CASSPRGGAQETQYF. The CDR3 DNA reads as TGTGCCAGCAGCCCTAGGGGCGGGGCCCAAGAGACCCAGTACTTC.

CDR3 residues: CASSIPRGPSGYTF. CDR3 in DNA: TGTGCCAGTAGTATCCCCCGAGGGCCCAGCGGCTACACCTTC. The gene calls are TRBV19 and TRBJ1-2; D unclear. The CDR3 is 14 amino acids. Trimming took 3 bases from V and 8 from J, leaving 16 bases between them. Per the germline V gene, CDR1 is LNHDA and CDR2 is SQIVND (reference sequence).

This clone was seen only once. The gene calls are TRBV28 and TRBJ1-6; D possibly corresponds to TRBD1 (5 bases). CDR1 and CDR2 (germline): MDHEN, SYDVKM. CDR3 size: 15 residues. V gave up 3 bases and J gave up 0 bases, with 6 bases separating them. The CDR3 bases are TGTGCCAGCAGTTTGGGGACCTCCTATAATTCACCCCTCCACTTT. Amino acid sequence: CASSLGTSYNSPLHF.

The rearrangement joins TRBV4-1 to TRBJ2-7; D uncertain. Trimming removed 1 base from V and 5 bases from J, with 9 bases in between. From germline, CDR1 is MGHRA and CDR2 YSYEKL. The CDR3 is made up of 13 amino acids. The CDR3 region is CASSQVGANEQYF. In DNA, the CDR3 is TGCGCCAGCAGCCAAGTGGGTGCAAACGAGCAGTACTTC.

The V gene is TRBV7-5, the J gene TRBJ2-1; the DNA was not compared with TRBD2, the D call given in the table. TRBV7-5 is listed as a pseudogene. The CDR3 length is 18 residues. CDR3 in DNA: TGTGTCAGAAGCCCAAGCTCCCTTCTTCAAAGCTCCTACAATGAGCAGTTCTTC. Encoded protein: CVRSPSSLLQSSYNEQFF.

This clone was detected only once. The V call is TRBV11-2, the J call TRBJ2-5; 14 nucleotides align to TRBD2. The trim removed 6 bases at V and 5 bases at J, leaving 5 bases unmatched. Germline assignment: CDR1 SGHAT and CDR2 FQNNGV. This CDR3 spans 15 amino acids. CDR3 loop: CASSEGTSGGETQYF. As DNA, the CDR3 is TGTGCCAGCAGTGAGGGGACTAGCGGGGGTGAGACCCAGTACTTC. Together with reference TRBV11-2 and TRBJ2-5, the CDR3 gives the full variable domain: EAGVAQSPRYKIIEKRQSVAFWCNPISGHATLYWYQQILGQGPKLLIQFQNNGVVDDSQLPKDRFSAERLKGVDSTLKIQPAKLEDSAVYLCASSEGTSGGETQYFGPGTRLLVL.

The rearrangement uses TRBV10-1 and TRBJ1-1, with D possibly being TRBD1 (5 bases). V lost 4 bases to trimming and J lost 5 bases, with 14 bases between them. The V gene's germline CDR1 is WNHNN and CDR2 SYGVQD (reference sequence). The CDR3 loop spans 14 amino acids. The CDR3 DNA reads as TGCGCCAGCAGTGTTTCGGTAAGGGGTACTGAAGCTTTCTTT. Amino acids: CASSVSVRGTEAFF.

J is TRBJ2-2 and V is TRBV11-2, with D perhaps matching TRBD2 (6 bases). V lost 2 bases to trimming and J lost 0 bases, with 13 bases between them. Germline lookup yields CDR1 SGHAT and CDR2 FQNNGV. The CDR3 length is 17 residues. The CDR3 region is CASSLYPGRTNTGELFF. The CDR3 region has the DNA TGTGCCAGCAGCTTATACCCAGGGAGGACGAACACCGGGGAGCTGTTTTTT.

The V and J genes are TRBV7-8 and TRBJ2-3; D might be TRBD1 (6 bases). Germline loops: CDR1 SGHVS, CDR2 FQNEAQ. The V end was cut by 5 bases, the J end by 2 bases, with 17 bases between. This CDR3 spans 16 amino acids. This chain's CDR3 is CASSPEGTLVTDTQYF. DNA for the CDR3: TGTGCCAGCAGCCCTGAAGGGACACTCGTCACAGATACGCAGTATTTT.

This clone was recorded a few times. This chain connects TRBV7-9 to TRBJ2-7, with D maybe TRBD2 (6 bases). The germline V gene encodes CDR1 SEHNR and CDR2 FQNEAQ (reference sequence). V was pared by 5 bases and J by 7 bases, with 15 bases between. CDR3 length equals 13 residues. In nucleotides, the CDR3 is TGTGCCAGCAGCCAAGGGAGGACGAGGGAGCAGTACTTC. As protein: CASSQGRTREQYF. The whole variable domain, filled in from reference TRBV7-9 and TRBJ2-7, reads DTGVSQNPRHKITKRGQNVTFRCDPISEHNRLYWYRQTLGQGPEFLTYFQNEAQLEKSRLLSDRFSAERPKGSFSTLEIQRTEQGDSAMYLCASSQGRTREQYFGPGTRLTVT.

The J gene is TRBJ1-6, the V gene TRBV19; D is unclear. The CDR3 spans 15 residues. CDR1 LNHDA and CDR2 SQIVND come from the germline V gene (reference sequence). Deletions cut 3 bases from V and 10 bases from J, with 16 bases between. In DNA form, the CDR3 reads TGTGCCAGTAGTATGTGGCCCGTTTATGGATCACCCCTCCACTTT. Translation: CASSMWPVYGSPLHF.

The V gene is TRBV18, the J gene TRBJ2-2, with 7 bases identical to TRBD1. The germline gives CDR1 KGHSH, CDR2 LQKENI. The CDR3 extends over 20 amino acids. V was pared by 2 bases and J by 1 base, with 16 bases of the junction left unmatched. CDR3: CASSPSGNRKGDRNTGELFF. CDR3 in DNA: TGTGCCAGCTCACCATCGGGGAATCGAAAGGGGGACAGGAACACCGGGGAGCTGTTTTTT.

The V gene is TRBV6-6, the J gene TRBJ2-7; D gene ambiguous. Germline V gene data show CDR1 as MNHNY and CDR2 as SVGAGI (reference sequence). V lost 5 bases to trimming and J lost 4 bases, with 6 bases between them. The CDR3 loop spans 11 amino acids. CDR3 nucleotides: TGTGCCAGCAGTCCGAAGTACGAGCAGTACTTC. Residues: CASSPKYEQYF.

The V call is TRBV7-9, the J call TRBJ1-3, with a tentative D call TRBD1 (5 bases). The germline V and J ends were trimmed by 3 bases and 7 bases, with 10 bases remaining between them. Germline V gene sequence: CDR1 SEHNR, CDR2 FQNEAQ (reference sequence). The CDR3 totals 13 residues. The CDR3 bases are TGTGCCAGCAGCTTGGGGGGGTTGAACACCATATATTTT. Its translation is CASSLGGLNTIYF.

The V gene is TRBV6-5, the J gene TRBJ2-7; 8 nucleotides align to TRBD2. Germline V gene sequence: CDR1 MNHEY, CDR2 SVGAGI. The V segment lost 7 bases and the J segment 6 bases; nucleotides outside the gene matches: 8. This CDR3 contains 13 residues. CDR3 DNA sequence: TGTGCCAGCACCTCGGGACTAGTCGGCGAGCAGTACTTC. The encoded protein is CASTSGLVGEQYF.

This sequence joins TRBV28 and TRBJ1-5; no reliable D call. The V end lost 5 bases, the J end lost 4 bases, and 12 bases lay between the germline ends. The length of the CDR3 is 14 residues. Germline V lookup: CDR1 MDHEN, CDR2 SYDVKM. The CDR3 nucleotides are TGTGCCAGCAGTACACGGGCCTTTAATCAGCCCCAGCATTTT. Protein sequence: CASSTRAFNQPQHF.

The J gene is TRBJ1-4, the V gene TRBV4-1; D is ambiguous. This CDR3 has 15 amino acids. Trimming removed 1 base from V and 8 bases from J, with 14 bases in between. Germline lookup yields CDR1 MGHRA and CDR2 YSYEKL. CDR3 nucleotides: TGCGCCAGCAGCCAAGTCCTGACACCAGGCGAAAAACTGTTTTTT. Its translation is CASSQVLTPGEKLFF.

The gene calls are TRBV11-2 and TRBJ2-7; 13 bases agree with TRBD2. Losses at the gene ends were 5 bases for V and 7 bases for J; bases not matched to a gene: 8. Germline CDR1 and CDR2: SGHAT and FQNNGV. CDR3 length: 15 amino acids. The CDR3 protein is CASSAPGLAGQEQYF. CDR3 in DNA: TGTGCCAGCAGCGCGCCGGGACTAGCGGGACAGGAGCAGTACTTC.

This chain uses TRBV2 with TRBJ2-2; 12 bases fit TRBD2. In germline, CDR1 is SNHLY, CDR2 FYNNEI. This CDR3 is 14 amino acids long. V gave up 6 bases and J gave up 8 bases; unmatched junction bases: 4. CDR3 nucleotide sequence: TGTGCCAGCAGCTTCGGGACTAGCGGGGGGGAGCTGTTTTTT. It translates to CASSFGTSGGELFF.

The chain has TRBV5-8 and TRBJ2-1; TRBD2 matches at 11 bases. There are 15 residues in the CDR3. Germline V gene lookup returns CDR1 SGHTS and CDR2 YDEGEE. V lost 4 bases and J lost 3; bases outside the gene matches: 3. For the CDR3, the DNA is TGTGCCAGCAGCGTGGGACTAGCGGTCTACAATGAGCAGTTCTTC. This translates into CASSVGLAVYNEQFF.

V usage is TRBV7-9 and J usage is TRBJ2-1; 8 bases match TRBD2. Losses at the gene ends were 1 base for V and 7 bases for J; bases not matched to a gene: 3. In germline, CDR1 is SEHNR, CDR2 FQNEAQ (reference sequence). This CDR3 has 14 amino acids. CDR3 residues: CASSLGLARNEQFF. The DNA of the CDR3 is TGTGCCAGCAGCTTAGGACTAGCGAGAAATGAGCAGTTCTTC.

Turning to this clone: Other DNA sequences of this sample code for an identical CDR3. The rearrangement uses TRBV28 and TRBJ1-4, with 8 bases matching TRBD1. The germline CDR1 and CDR2 sequences are MDHEN and SYDVKM. Unmatched junction bases numbered 5, after V lost 5 bases and J lost 3 bases. This CDR3 spans 15 amino acids. This CDR3 is CASSTQGAANEKLFF. Written as DNA, the CDR3 is TGTGCCAGCAGTACCCAGGGGGCAGCTAATGAAAAACTGTTTTTT. Full variable domain (remainder filled in from reference TRBV28 and TRBJ1-4): DVKVTQSSRYLVKRTGEKVFLECVQDMDHENMFWYRQDPGLGLRLIYFSYDVKMKEKGDIPEGYSVSREKKERFSLILESASTNQTSMYLCASSTQGAANEKLFFGSGTQLSVL.

This clone was counted only a few times. This rearrangement joins TRBV21-1 to TRBJ2-5; the DNA was not compared with TRBD2, the D call given in the table. TRBV21-1 is deemed a pseudogene. CDR3 size: 16 residues. CDR3 in amino acids: CASSKGERAIQETQYF. In nucleotides, the CDR3 is TGTGCCAGCAGCAAAGGCGAGCGGGCCATACAAGAGACCCAGTACTTC.

The CDR3 is CASSPQVNSGNTIYF. The CDR3 coding sequence is TGTGCCAGCAGCCCACAGGTCAACTCTGGAAACACCATATATTTT. The chain links TRBV6-1 to TRBJ1-3; weak D call: TRBD1 (5 bases). Trimming took off 6 bases at V and 0 bases at J, with 12 bases between the two ends. Germline values: CDR1 MNHNS, CDR2 SASEGT. This CDR3 spans 15 amino acids.

The rearrangement joins TRBV6-6 to TRBJ1-4, with 8 nucleotides matching TRBD1. This CDR3 region has 15 residues. CDR1 MNHNY and CDR2 SVGAGI come from the germline V gene (reference sequence). The V segment lost 4 bases and the J segment 2 bases; nucleotides outside the gene matches: 3. CDR3 in amino acids: CASSSQGGTNEKLFF. The CDR3 nucleotides read TGTGCCAGCAGTTCACAGGGGGGGACTAATGAAAAACTGTTTTTT.

The gene calls are TRBV29-1 and TRBJ2-5; 8 positions match TRBD2. The germline CDR1 and CDR2 sequences are SQVTM and ANQGSEA. This CDR3 has 13 residues. V shed 8 bases and J 9 bases; nucleotides not matched to a gene: 14. The CDR3 DNA is TGCAGCCTTGGGCTAAGCGGGAGCGGCTCCCAGTACTTC. Translated: CSLGLSGSGSQYF.

J is TRBJ2-1 and V is TRBV21-1; no DNA check was done on the table's D call, TRBD2. TRBV21-1 represents a pseudogene. The CDR3 runs to 13 residues. The CDR3 DNA is TGTGCCAGCAGCAAAGAGCCTTACAATGAGCAGTTCTTC. This gives the protein CASSKEPYNEQFF.

The chain combines TRBV4-1 with TRBJ2-7; D uncertain. V dropped 5 bases and J dropped 0 bases, with 11 bases sitting between them. The CDR3 is made up of 14 amino acids. In germline, CDR1 is MGHRA, CDR2 YSYEKL. CDR3 sequence reads: CASSLTGGSYEQYF. The CDR3 nucleotides read TGCGCCAGCAGCTTGACGGGTGGCTCCTACGAGCAGTACTTC.

This clone was observed a single time. The chain combines TRBV5-6 with TRBJ1-5, with D maybe TRBD1 (6 bases). CDR3 length: 14 amino acids. CDR1 and CDR2 (germline): SGHDT, YYEEEE. The ends were cut back, 3 bases at V and 4 bases at J, with 11 bases in the middle. CDR3 sequence: CASSSGQTNQPQHF. DNA for the CDR3: TGTGCCAGCAGCTCCGGACAGACGAATCAGCCCCAGCATTTT.

This clone occurred once. Other DNA sequences from this sample encode an identical CDR3 as well. V and J are TRBV30 and TRBJ2-5; 7 nucleotides line up with TRBD2. The V segment lost 4 bases and the J segment 0 bases; nucleotides outside the gene matches: 8. This CDR3 has 15 amino acids. The germline V gene encodes CDR1 GTSNPN and CDR2 SVGIG (reference sequence). The DNA for the CDR3 is TGTGCCTGGATAACGGGGCTAGCGGACCAAGAGACCCAGTACTTC. This encodes CAWITGLADQETQYF.